What follows are 24 T cell receptor beta chains derived from one specimen sequenced in a study of immune evolution from preneoplasia to lung adenocarcinoma. The repertoire was sequenced with immunoSEQ multiplex PCR; TCRdb's copy has only in-frame clones and lacks some. The table has 9,900 or so clones, more than 70% seen once. The sequencing input was FFPE normal lung tissue adjacent to the tumor. The receptors originated from a person in their sixties or seventies with lung adenocarcinoma. Some clones in this sample may be carry-over from other donors' samples.

V usage is TRBV7-8 and J usage is TRBJ1-1; perhaps TRBD1 as D (5 bases). The ends were cut back, 5 bases at V and 2 bases at J, with 18 bases in the middle. CDR3 length: 16 amino acids. Germline CDR1 and CDR2: SGHVS and FQNEAQ. CDR3: CASSIRVVGRNTEAFF. CDR3 coding DNA: TGTGCCAGCAGCATCAGGGTCGTGGGGAGAAACACTGAAGCTTTCTTT.

V gene TRBV9 combines with J gene TRBJ2-3; D is undetermined. The CDR3 spans 13 residues. Trimming shortened V by 0 bases and J by 10 bases, and 12 bases separated the two germline ends. The germline V gene encodes CDR1 SGDLS and CDR2 YYNGEE. The CDR3 region has the DNA TGTGCCAGCAGCGTAGACCTCGCCCCGCCGCAGTATTTT. Protein: CASSVDLAPPQYF.

This clone was seen more than once but under ten times. The V gene is TRBV7-2, the J gene TRBJ2-7; 9 positions match TRBD2. Trimming took 2 bases from V and 2 from J; bases not matched to a gene: 10. Germline V gene data show CDR1 as SGHTA and CDR2 as FQGNSA. The CDR3 runs to 17 residues. The CDR3: CASSLRLAGISTYEQYF. CDR3 sequence (DNA): TGTGCCAGCAGCTTACGGCTAGCGGGGATATCTACCTACGAGCAGTACTTC.

The chain is built from TRBV7-3 and TRBJ2-1; 7 bases are shared with TRBD1. This CDR3 spans 15 amino acids. V trimming: 1 base; J trimming: 3 bases; junction bases outside the gene matches: 3. Germline V gene sequence: CDR1 SGHTA, CDR2 FQGTGA. The CDR3 DNA follows: TGTGCCAGCAGCTTAAGGCAGGGGGTCTACAATGAGCAGTTCTTC. This translates into CASSLRQGVYNEQFF.

This chain links TRBV4-1 with TRBJ2-5, with TRBD2 as a possible D gene (6 bases). CDR3 length: 15 amino acids. V was trimmed by 4 bases and J by 0 bases, leaving 12 bases between them. Germline CDR1 is MGHRA and CDR2 is YSYEKL. CDR3 amino acids: CASSPYGGNQETQYF. The CDR3 region has the DNA TGCGCCAGCAGCCCCTACGGGGGTAACCAAGAGACCCAGTACTTC.

The chain recombines TRBV2 with TRBJ2-1; either TRBD1 or TRBD2 may fit D (6 bases each). V dropped 0 bases and J dropped 9 bases, with 12 bases sitting between them. Germline CDR1 and CDR2: SNHLY and FYNNEI. The CDR3 totals 14 residues. The CDR3 here is CASSEALGGIEQFF. The CDR3 nucleotides read TGTGCCAGCAGTGAAGCGCTGGGGGGCATTGAGCAGTTCTTC.

This clone was seen only a few times. The rearrangement uses TRBV11-2 and TRBJ2-5; D is perhaps TRBD1 (9 bases). Germline lookup yields CDR1 SGHAT and CDR2 FQNNGV. CDR3 length: 17 amino acids. The V end lost 5 bases, the J end lost 4 bases, and 23 bases lay between the germline ends. CDR3 protein: CASSPQGAGGRGETQYF. The DNA of the CDR3 is TGTGCCAGCAGCCCACAGGGGGCGGGGGGCCGGGGAGAGACCCAGTACTTC.

This clone was recorded only once. The J gene is TRBJ2-7, the V gene TRBV5-4; tentatively, D is TRBD1 (6 bases). This CDR3 has 15 residues. V dropped 4 bases and J dropped 4 bases, with 18 bases sitting between them. Germline V CDR1 and CDR2: SGHNT, YYREEE (reference sequence). CDR3 bases: TGTGCCAGCAGCCCCGCCGGCAGGGGCCTGTACGAGCAGTACTTC. This translates into CASSPAGRGLYEQYF.

This clone was counted a single time. The chain recombines TRBV6-4 with TRBJ2-1, with 11 bases fitting TRBD2. Germline trimming cut 6 bases from V and 7 bases from J; bases unmatched to any gene: 8. Germline V CDR1 and CDR2: MRHNA, SNTAGT. There are 15 residues in the CDR3. CDR3 sequence reads: CASSDIAGGYNEQFF. In DNA, the CDR3 is TGTGCCAGCAGCGACATAGCGGGAGGGTATAATGAGCAGTTCTTC.

The rearrangement joins TRBV9 to TRBJ1-5, with D uncertain. This CDR3 spans 13 amino acids. V was trimmed by 4 bases and J by 4 bases, leaving 9 bases between them. Germline lookup yields CDR1 SGDLS and CDR2 YYNGEE. In nucleotides, the CDR3 is TGTGCCAGCAGCCCTAGTAAGAATCAGCCCCAGCATTTT. Residues: CASSPSKNQPQHF.

The genes are TRBV7-9 and TRBJ2-2, with 15 nucleotides matching TRBD2. The CDR3 loop spans 15 amino acids. Per germline, CDR1 SEHNR and CDR2 FQNEAQ (reference sequence). V was clipped by 8 bases and J by 8 bases; unmatched bases: 6. CDR3 amino acids: CASRPGLAGGGELFF. For the CDR3, the DNA is TGTGCCAGCCGCCCGGGACTAGCGGGAGGAGGGGAGCTGTTTTTT.

This clone was seen just once. The chain combines TRBV6-4 with TRBJ2-2; D is perhaps TRBD1 (6 bases). Germline-derived CDR1 and CDR2 are MRHNA and SNTAGT. V lost 2 bases and J lost 1, with 11 bases in between. The CDR3 sequence is 16 residues long. DNA for the CDR3: TGTGCCAGCAGTGACAGACCGGGACAGAACACCGGGGAGCTGTTTTTT. It specifies CASSDRPGQNTGELFF.

This rearrangement joins TRBV19 to TRBJ2-5; the match to TRBD2 covers 15 bases. Germline assignment: CDR1 LNHDA and CDR2 SQIVND (reference sequence). This CDR3 has 16 residues. J gave up 5 bases and V 5 bases, and 6 bases lay outside the gene matches. This CDR3 reads CASSPWTSGRAETQYF. Here the CDR3 DNA reads TGTGCCAGTAGTCCCTGGACTAGCGGGAGGGCCGAGACCCAGTACTTC.

The chain combines TRBV27 with TRBJ2-1; no firm D call. Trimming pared 6 bases from V and 4 bases from J, leaving 13 bases between. CDR3 size: 14 residues. The germline V gene encodes CDR1 MNHEY and CDR2 SMNVEV (reference sequence). CDR3 protein: CASSLSDKYNEQFF. For the CDR3, the DNA is TGTGCCAGCAGCCTCTCAGACAAATACAATGAGCAGTTCTTC.

This clone was seen a single time. The chain couples TRBV9 to TRBJ2-3, with D unresolved. Trimming stripped 0 bases from V and 3 bases from J, with 5 bases between. Germline V CDR1 and CDR2: SGDLS, YYNGEE. This CDR3 has 13 amino acids. The CDR3 spells CASSVEGTDTQYF. CDR3 nucleotide sequence: TGTGCCAGCAGCGTAGAGGGTACAGATACGCAGTATTTT.

J is TRBJ2-4 and V is TRBV30, with 7 bases fitting TRBD2. The V segment lost 2 bases and the J segment 1 base; nucleotides outside the gene matches: 5. CDR1 and CDR2 from the germline V gene are GTSNPN and SVGIG (reference sequence). CDR3 length: 15 residues. DNA for the CDR3: TGTGCCTGGAGTAGGGCGGGAGCGGCCAAAAACATTCAGTACTTC. Translating it yields CAWSRAGAAKNIQYF.

This chain uses TRBV7-2 with TRBJ2-5, with 7 bases aligning to TRBD2. The CDR3 runs to 15 residues. The V segment lost 5 bases and the J segment 5 bases; nucleotides outside the gene matches: 11. CDR1 is SGHTA and CDR2 is FQGNSA in the germline V gene. CDR3 sequence (DNA): TGTGCCAGCAGCCCATGGGTCAGGGAGGGGGAGACCCAGTACTTC. Translation gives CASSPWVREGETQYF.

The rearrangement links TRBV5-1 to TRBJ2-1; 12 bases line up with TRBD2. Trimming cost V 1 base and J 8 bases; bases outside gene matches: 4. The CDR3 totals 15 residues. The germline V gene has CDR1 SGHRS and CDR2 YFSETQ. The CDR3 spells CASSLRSSGRDEQFF. The DNA for the CDR3 is TGCGCCAGCAGCTTGAGATCTAGCGGGAGGGATGAGCAGTTCTTC.

V gene TRBV6-4 combines with J gene TRBJ2-1; TRBD2 matches at 12 bases. The V gene's germline CDR1 is MRHNA and CDR2 SNTAGT. This CDR3 spans 15 amino acids. V trimming: 2 bases; J trimming: 7 bases; junction bases outside the gene matches: 3. CDR3 sequence reads: CASSDGGLAGNEQFF. For the CDR3, the DNA is TGTGCCAGCAGTGACGGGGGACTAGCGGGTAATGAGCAGTTCTTC.

The genes are TRBV11-3 and TRBJ2-1, with D perhaps being TRBD1 or TRBD2 (5 bases each). Trimming removed 5 bases from V and 0 bases from J, with 11 bases in between. The germline gives CDR1 SGHNT, CDR2 YENEEA. The CDR3 loop spans 15 amino acids. CDR3 DNA: TGTGCCAGCAGCGATCGGGGCCTCTCCTACAATGAGCAGTTCTTC. Its protein product is CASSDRGLSYNEQFF.

This chain links TRBV11-3 with TRBJ2-1; 11 bases map to TRBD2. CDR3 length: 18 residues. Unmatched junction bases numbered 8, after V lost 4 bases and J lost 0 bases. Germline V gives CDR1 SGHNT, CDR2 YENEEA. The CDR3 region is CASSSQTSGGSSYNEQFF. The CDR3 bases are TGTGCCAGCAGCTCCCAAACTAGCGGGGGTAGCTCCTACAATGAGCAGTTCTTC.

The V and J genes are TRBV6-1 and TRBJ2-7, with D tentatively TRBD2 (7 bases). Trimming pared 3 bases from V and 2 bases from J, leaving 11 bases between. The germline V gene has CDR1 MNHNS and CDR2 SASEGT. This CDR3 region has 14 residues. CDR3 DNA sequence: TGTGCCAGCAGTGACGGCGGGGGCCCCTACGAGCAGTACTTC. Translated: CASSDGGGPYEQYF.

This chain joins TRBV27 and TRBJ2-3, with D unresolved. CDR1 and CDR2 (germline): MNHEY, SMNVEV (reference sequence). The CDR3 totals 14 residues. Trimming pared 5 bases from V and 1 base from J, leaving 10 bases between. CDR3 sequence (DNA): TGTGCCAGCAGTCGTCTGACGGGCACAGATACGCAGTATTTT. Translated, it gives CASSRLTGTDTQYF.

Comment on this clone: The sample has other DNA sequences that encode this CDR3 too. The rearrangement joins TRBV5-6 to TRBJ2-2; D unresolved. Per the germline V gene, CDR1 is SGHDT and CDR2 is YYEEEE. The V end was cut by 4 bases, the J end by 1 base, with 8 bases between. The CDR3 consists of 14 residues. CDR3 DNA sequence: TGTGCCAGCAGCCCAACGAGGAACACCGGGGAGCTGTTTTTT. Protein: CASSPTRNTGELFF.